This T cell receptor beta chain is drawn from a study of blood T cells in healthy people across ages. Study overall: For every two T cells, template switching captured about one barcoded beta molecule.

This clonotype was found a few times. What it binds is unknown. For the second PCR, which ran for roughly 7 to 11 cycles, a sample-barcoded 5' primer and a J-beta primer mix were used. Carrying 12 random nucleotides, a template-switch adaptor labeled each individual cDNA molecule. MiXCR, applied by TCRdb to the 5' RACE reads, yields one record per CDR3 protein. The table has 1 million or so distinct CDR3 sequences, 20% to 25% seen once. The CDR3 is 13 amino acids. Looked up from germline, CDR1 is SGHNT and CDR2 is YYREEE (reference sequence). V lost 0 bases to trimming and J lost 6 bases, with 9 bases between them. Study-wide points: When set beside aged donors, long-lived donors presented more naive CD4+ cells and higher diversity.

A further study also used this sample, focusing on T cells of mothers and their children. That work contributes: Compared with unrelated pairs, related mother-child pairs had slightly higher, non-significant overlap.

Sequencing was performed on blood. This sequence was found in a girl aged 2 to 9 in good health. This chain uses TRBV5-4 with TRBJ1-2; no clear D gene. The CDR3 coding sequence is TGTGCCAGCAGCTTGGTCCGAGCGGATGGCTACACCTTC. Translation gives CASSLVRADGYTF.